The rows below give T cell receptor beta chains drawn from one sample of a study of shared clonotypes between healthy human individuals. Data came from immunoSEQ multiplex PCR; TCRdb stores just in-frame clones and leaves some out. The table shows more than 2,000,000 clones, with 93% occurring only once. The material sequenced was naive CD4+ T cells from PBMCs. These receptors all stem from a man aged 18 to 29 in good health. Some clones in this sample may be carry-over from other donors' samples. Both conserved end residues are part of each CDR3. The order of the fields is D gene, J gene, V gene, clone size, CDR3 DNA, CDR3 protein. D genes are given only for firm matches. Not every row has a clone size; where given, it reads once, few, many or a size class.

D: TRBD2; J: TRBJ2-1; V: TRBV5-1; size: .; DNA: TGCGCCAGCAGCGGCCTAGCGGGAGCCCCTAATGAGCAGTTCTTC; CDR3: CASSGLAGAPNEQFF
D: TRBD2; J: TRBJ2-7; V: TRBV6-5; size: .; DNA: TGTGCCAGCAGTCTTCCGGGAGGGGGCGAGCAGTACTTC; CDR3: CASSLPGGGEQYF
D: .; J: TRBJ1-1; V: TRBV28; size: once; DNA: TGTGCTACCCTCGGGGGGAATTTGAACACTGAAGCTTTCTTT; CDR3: CATLGGNLNTEAFF
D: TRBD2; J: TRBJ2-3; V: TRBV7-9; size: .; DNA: TGTGCCAGCAGCTTTTTCCGGGGGGGCACAGATACGCAGTATTTT; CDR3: CASSFFRGGTDTQYF
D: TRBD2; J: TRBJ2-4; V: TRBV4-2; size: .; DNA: TGTGCCAGCAGCCAAAGGACTAGCGGGGATCTAGCCAAAAACATTCAGTACTTC; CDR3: CASSQRTSGDLAKNIQYF
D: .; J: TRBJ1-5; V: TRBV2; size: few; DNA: TGTGCCAGCAGTGACGGTTTCCCGCTTAGCAATCAGCCCCAGCATTTT; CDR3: CASSDGFPLSNQPQHF
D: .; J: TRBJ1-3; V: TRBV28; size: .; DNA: TGTGCCAGCAGTTTATTGACAGTCTCTGGAAACACCATATATTTT; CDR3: CASSLLTVSGNTIYF
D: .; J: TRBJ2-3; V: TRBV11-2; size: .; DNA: TGTGCCAGCAGATCGGGACTCCGAACGCAGTATTTT; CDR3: CASRSGLRTQYF
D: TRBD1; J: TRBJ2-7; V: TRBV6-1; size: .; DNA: TGTGCCAGCTTCCGGCCGGGACAGCCCTACGAGCAGTACTTC; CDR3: CASFRPGQPYEQYF
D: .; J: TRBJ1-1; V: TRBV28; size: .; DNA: TGTGCCAGCAGTTTCCCGGATTGGCCGTACACTGAAGCTTTCTTT; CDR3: CASSFPDWPYTEAFF
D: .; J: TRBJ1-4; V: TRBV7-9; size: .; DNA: TGTGCCAGCAGCCCGGGGGGGTATAATGAAAAACTGTTTTTT; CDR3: CASSPGGYNEKLFF
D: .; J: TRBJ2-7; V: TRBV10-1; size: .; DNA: TGCGCCAGCAGTGAGTCGCTGGGCTACGAGCAGTACTTC; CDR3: CASSESLGYEQYF
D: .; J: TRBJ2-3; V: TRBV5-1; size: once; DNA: TGCGCCAGCAGCTTTGCAACGGTTGGGGCGCAGTATTTT; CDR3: CASSFATVGAQYF
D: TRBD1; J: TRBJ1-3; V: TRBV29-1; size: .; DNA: TGCAGCGCCAGCGACAGGGGCTCTGGAAACACCATATATTTT; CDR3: CSASDRGSGNTIYF
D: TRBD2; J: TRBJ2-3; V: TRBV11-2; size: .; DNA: TGTGCCAGCAGCTGGTCTAGCGGGAGAGTGGATACGCAGTATTTT; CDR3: CASSWSSGRVDTQYF
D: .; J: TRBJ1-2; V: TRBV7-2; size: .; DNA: TGTGCCAGCAGCTTTGGGGGCGCGGGCTATGGCTACACCTTC; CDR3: CASSFGGAGYGYTF
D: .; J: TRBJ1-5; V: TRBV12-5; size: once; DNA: TGTGCTAGTGGTTCTTCTAATCAGCCCCAGCATTTT; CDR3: CASGSSNQPQHF
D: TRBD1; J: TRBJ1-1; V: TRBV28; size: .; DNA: TGTGCCAGCAGCAACGGACAGGGTCGAGCTTTCTTT; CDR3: CASSNGQGRAFF
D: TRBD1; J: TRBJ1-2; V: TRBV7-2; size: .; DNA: TGTGCCAGCAGCGCGACAGGGCCCGCCGGCTATGGCTACACCTTC; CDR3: CASSATGPAGYGYTF
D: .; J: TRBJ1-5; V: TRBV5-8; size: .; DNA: TGTGCCAGCAGCCGCCGTAATCAGCCCCAGCATTTT; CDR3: CASSRRNQPQHF
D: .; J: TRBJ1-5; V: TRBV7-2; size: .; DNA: TGTGCCAGCAGCGCAGGGGCGCAGGGCAATCAGCCCCAGCATTTT; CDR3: CASSAGAQGNQPQHF
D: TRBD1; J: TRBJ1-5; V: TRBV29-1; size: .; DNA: TGCAGCGTAGGACAGGGTGGTCAGCCCCAGCATTTT; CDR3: CSVGQGGQPQHF
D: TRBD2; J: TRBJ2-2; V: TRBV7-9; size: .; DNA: TGTGCCAGCAGACGACTAGCGGGAATGTACACCGGGGAGCTGTTTTTT; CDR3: CASRRLAGMYTGELFF
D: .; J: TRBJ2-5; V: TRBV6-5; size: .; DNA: TGTGCCAGCAGACCCGGGGACGGCCGAGGGGAGACCCAGTACTTC; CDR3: CASRPGDGRGETQYF
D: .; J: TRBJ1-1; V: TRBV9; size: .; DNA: TGTGCCAGCAGCGCCCGGGACATGAACACTGAAGCTTTCTTT; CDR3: CASSARDMNTEAFF
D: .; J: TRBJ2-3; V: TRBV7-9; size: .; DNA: TGTGCCAGCAGCTTGGTAGGCAGGACTACAGATACGCAGTATTTT; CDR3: CASSLVGRTTDTQYF
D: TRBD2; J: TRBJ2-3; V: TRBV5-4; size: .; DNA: TGTGCCAGCAGCTCAAGGACTAGTTCAGATACGCAGTATTTT; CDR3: CASSSRTSSDTQYF
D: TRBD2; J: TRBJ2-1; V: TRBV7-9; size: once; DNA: TGTGCCAGCAGCTCCTCGAGGGCTAGCGGGAACTCCTACAATGAGCAGTTCTTC; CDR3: CASSSSRASGNSYNEQFF
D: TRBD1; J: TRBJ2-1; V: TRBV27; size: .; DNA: TGTGCCAGCAGTCCTTGGACAGGGAAAAGTGTTAATGAGCAGTTCTTC; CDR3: CASSPWTGKSVNEQFF
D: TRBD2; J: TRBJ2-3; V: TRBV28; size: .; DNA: TGTGCCGGATCGGGACTACCGGCCGGTACGCAGTATTTT; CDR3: CAGSGLPAGTQYF